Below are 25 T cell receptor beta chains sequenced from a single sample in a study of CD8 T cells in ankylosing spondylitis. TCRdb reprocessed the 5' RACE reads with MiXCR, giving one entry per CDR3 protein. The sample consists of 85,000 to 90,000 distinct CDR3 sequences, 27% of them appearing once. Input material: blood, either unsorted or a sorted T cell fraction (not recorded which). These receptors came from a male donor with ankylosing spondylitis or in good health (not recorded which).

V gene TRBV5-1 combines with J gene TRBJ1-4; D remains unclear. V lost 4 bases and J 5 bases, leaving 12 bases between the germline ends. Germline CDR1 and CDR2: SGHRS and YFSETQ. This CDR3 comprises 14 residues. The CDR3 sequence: CASSLGPWNEKLFF. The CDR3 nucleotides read TGCGCCAGCAGCCTCGGACCATGGAATGAAAAACTGTTTTTT.

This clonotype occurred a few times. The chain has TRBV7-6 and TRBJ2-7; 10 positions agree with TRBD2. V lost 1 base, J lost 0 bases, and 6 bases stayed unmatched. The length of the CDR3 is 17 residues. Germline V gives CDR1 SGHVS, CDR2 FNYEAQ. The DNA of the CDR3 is TGTGCCAGCAGCTTAGGGCCTAGCGGGAGATTCTCCTACGAGCAGTACTTC. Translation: CASSLGPSGRFSYEQYF.

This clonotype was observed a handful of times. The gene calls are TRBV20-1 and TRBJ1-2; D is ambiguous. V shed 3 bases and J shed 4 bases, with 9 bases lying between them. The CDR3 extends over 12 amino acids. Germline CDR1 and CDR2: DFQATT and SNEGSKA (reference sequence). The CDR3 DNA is TGCAGTGCTAGCGAAAGCGGCTATGGCTACACCTTC. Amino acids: CSASESGYGYTF.

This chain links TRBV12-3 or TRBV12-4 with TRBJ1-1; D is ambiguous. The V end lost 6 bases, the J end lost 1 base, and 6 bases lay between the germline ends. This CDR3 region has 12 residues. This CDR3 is CASRLGNTEAFF. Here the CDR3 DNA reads TGTGCCAGCAGGCTGGGGAACACTGAAGCTTTCTTT.

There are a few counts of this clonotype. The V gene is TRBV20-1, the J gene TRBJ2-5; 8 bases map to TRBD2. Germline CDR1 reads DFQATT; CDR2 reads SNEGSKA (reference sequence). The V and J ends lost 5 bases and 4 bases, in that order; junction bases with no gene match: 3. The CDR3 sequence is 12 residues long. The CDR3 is CSAGLAGETQYF. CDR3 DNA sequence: TGCAGTGCTGGGCTAGCGGGAGAGACCCAGTACTTC.

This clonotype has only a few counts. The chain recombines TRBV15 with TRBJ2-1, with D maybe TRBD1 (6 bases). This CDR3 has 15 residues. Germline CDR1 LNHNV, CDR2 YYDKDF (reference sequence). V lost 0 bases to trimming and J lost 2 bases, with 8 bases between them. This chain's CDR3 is CATSRDRGTYNEQFF. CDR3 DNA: TGTGCCACCAGCAGAGATAGGGGGACCTACAATGAGCAGTTCTTC.

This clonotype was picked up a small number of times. The CDR3 loop is CASSSGGPGNTIYF. CDR3 nucleotide sequence: TGTGCCAGCAGCTCCGGGGGTCCTGGAAACACCATATATTTT. The V call is TRBV7-9, the J call TRBJ1-3; the D gene is possibly TRBD1 (5 bases). This CDR3 is built from 14 residues. CDR1 is SEHNR, CDR2 FQNEAQ, per germline (reference sequence). V lost 4 bases and J 2 bases, leaving 9 bases between the germline ends.

CDR3 sequence (DNA): TGCGCCAGCAGCTTGGCGACAGTTAAAACCGGGGAGCTGTTTTTT. It codes for CASSLATVKTGELFF. The V and J genes are TRBV5-1 and TRBJ2-2, with D perhaps matching TRBD1 (5 bases). V was pared by 0 bases and J by 5 bases, with 11 bases between. There are 15 residues in the CDR3. The V gene's germline CDR1 is SGHRS and CDR2 YFSETQ.

CDR3 sequence (DNA): TGTGCCAGCAGCTTAGAGCGGGCCCTTGCTAGCACAGATACGCAGTATTTT. Its translation is CASSLERALASTDTQYF. The chain joins TRBV7-2 to TRBJ2-3, with D possibly being TRBD2 (6 bases). The length of the CDR3 is 17 residues. V lost 1 base and J 0 bases, leaving 14 bases between the germline ends. The germline CDR1 and CDR2 sequences are SGHTA and FQGNSA.

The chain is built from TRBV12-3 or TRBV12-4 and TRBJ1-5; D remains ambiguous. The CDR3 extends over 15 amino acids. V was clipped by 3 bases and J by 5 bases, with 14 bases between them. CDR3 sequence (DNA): TGTGCCAGCAGTTTCACCTCAGGTGGGGATCAGCCCCAGCATTTT. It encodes CASSFTSGGDQPQHF.

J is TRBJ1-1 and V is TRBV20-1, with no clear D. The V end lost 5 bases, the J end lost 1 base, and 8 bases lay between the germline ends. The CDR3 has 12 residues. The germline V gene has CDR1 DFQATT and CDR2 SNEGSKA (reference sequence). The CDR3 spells CSAPEGNTEAFF. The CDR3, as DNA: TGCAGTGCTCCCGAGGGGAACACTGAAGCTTTCTTT.

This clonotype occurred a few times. Here the CDR3 reads CASSPTGSPNQPQHF. The CDR3 DNA follows: TGTGCCAGCAGCCCTACAGGAAGCCCCAATCAGCCCCAGCATTTT. The J gene is TRBJ1-5, the V gene TRBV9; D possibly corresponds to TRBD1 (5 bases). Trimming took off 4 bases at V and 3 bases at J, with 14 bases between the two ends. This CDR3 is built from 15 residues. Germline lookup yields CDR1 SGDLS and CDR2 YYNGEE.

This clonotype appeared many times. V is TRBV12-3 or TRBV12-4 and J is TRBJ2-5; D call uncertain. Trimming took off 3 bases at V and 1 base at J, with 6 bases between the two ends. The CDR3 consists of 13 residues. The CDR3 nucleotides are TGTGCCAGCAGTTTGGGATTCCAAGAGACCCAGTACTTC. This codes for CASSLGFQETQYF.

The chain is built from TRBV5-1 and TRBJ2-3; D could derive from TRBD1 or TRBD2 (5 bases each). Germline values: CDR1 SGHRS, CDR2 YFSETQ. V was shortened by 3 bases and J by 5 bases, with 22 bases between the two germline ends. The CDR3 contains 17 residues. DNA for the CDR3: TGCGCCAGCAGCTATACGGGGCCAATCAGTGAGGGAGATACGCAGTATTTT. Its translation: CASSYTGPISEGDTQYF.

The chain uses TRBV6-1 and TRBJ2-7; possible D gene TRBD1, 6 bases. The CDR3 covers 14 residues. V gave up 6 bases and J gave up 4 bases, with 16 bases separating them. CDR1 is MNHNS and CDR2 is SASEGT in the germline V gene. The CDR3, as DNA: TGTGCCAGCAGCACTAACAGGGCATGGTACGAGCAGTACGTC. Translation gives CASSTNRAWYEQYV.

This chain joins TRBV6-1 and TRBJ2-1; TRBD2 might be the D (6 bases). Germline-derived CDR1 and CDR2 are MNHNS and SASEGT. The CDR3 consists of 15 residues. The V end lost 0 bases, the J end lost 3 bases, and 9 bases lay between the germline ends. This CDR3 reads CASSEARDFYNEQFF. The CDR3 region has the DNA TGTGCCAGCAGTGAAGCGCGGGACTTCTACAATGAGCAGTTCTTC.

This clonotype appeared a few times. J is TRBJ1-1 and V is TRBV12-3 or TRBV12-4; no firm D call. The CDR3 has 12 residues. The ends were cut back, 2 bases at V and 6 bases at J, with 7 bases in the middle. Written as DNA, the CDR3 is TGTGCCAGCAGTTTACTGGGAGCTGAAGCTTTCTTT. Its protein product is CASSLLGAEAFF.

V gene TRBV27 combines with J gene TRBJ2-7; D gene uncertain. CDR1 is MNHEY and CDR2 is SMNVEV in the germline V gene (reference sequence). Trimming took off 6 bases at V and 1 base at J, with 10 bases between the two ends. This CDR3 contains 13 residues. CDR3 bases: TGTGCCAGCAGGGACCCGTTTTCCTACGAGCAGTACGTC. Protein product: CASRDPFSYEQYV.

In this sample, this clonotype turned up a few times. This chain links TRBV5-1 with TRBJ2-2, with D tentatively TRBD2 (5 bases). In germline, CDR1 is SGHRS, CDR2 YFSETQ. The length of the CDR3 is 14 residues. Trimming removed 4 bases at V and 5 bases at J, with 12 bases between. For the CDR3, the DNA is TGCGCCAGCAGCGAGGGAGACGTGACCGGGGAGCTGTTTTTT. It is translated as CASSEGDVTGELFF.

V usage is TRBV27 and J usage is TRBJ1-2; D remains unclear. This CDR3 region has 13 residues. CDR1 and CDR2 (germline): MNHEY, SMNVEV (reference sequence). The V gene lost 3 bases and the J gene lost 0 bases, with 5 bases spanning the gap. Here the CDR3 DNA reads TGTGCCAGCAGTTTTGACACTAACTATGGCTACACCTTC. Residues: CASSFDTNYGYTF.

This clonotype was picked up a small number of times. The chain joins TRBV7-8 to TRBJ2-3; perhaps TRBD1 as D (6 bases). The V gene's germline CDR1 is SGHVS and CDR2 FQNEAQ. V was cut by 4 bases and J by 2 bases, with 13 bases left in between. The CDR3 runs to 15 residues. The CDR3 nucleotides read TGTGCCAGCAGCTCTTGGGGGCCCTCCACAGATACGCAGTATTTT. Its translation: CASSSWGPSTDTQYF.

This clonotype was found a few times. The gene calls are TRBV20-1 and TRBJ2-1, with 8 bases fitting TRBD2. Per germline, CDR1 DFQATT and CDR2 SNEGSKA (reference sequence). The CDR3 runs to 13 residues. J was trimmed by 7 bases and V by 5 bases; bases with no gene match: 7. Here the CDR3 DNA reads TGCAGTGCTGGAGCGGGAGTCGGGAATGAGCAGTTCTTC. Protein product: CSAGAGVGNEQFF.

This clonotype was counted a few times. In DNA form, the CDR3 reads TGCGCCAGCAGCATAGGACTAGCGGGATACCTCACAGATACGCAGTATTTT. Translating it yields CASSIGLAGYLTDTQYF. The chain employs TRBV5-1 and TRBJ2-3, with 12 bases identical to TRBD2. V was clipped by 4 bases and J by 2 bases; unmatched bases: 8. Germline CDR1 is SGHRS and CDR2 is YFSETQ. The CDR3 length is 17 residues.

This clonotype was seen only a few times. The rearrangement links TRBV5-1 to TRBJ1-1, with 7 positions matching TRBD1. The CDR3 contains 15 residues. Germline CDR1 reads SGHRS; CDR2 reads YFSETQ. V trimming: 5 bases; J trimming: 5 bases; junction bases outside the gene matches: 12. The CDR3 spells CASSPPRQGGTEAFF. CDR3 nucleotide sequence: TGCGCCAGCAGTCCCCCTCGACAGGGAGGGACTGAAGCTTTCTTT.

This CDR3 is CASSLAEGAPSYNEQFF. DNA of the CDR3: TGCGCCAGCAGCTTGGCCGAGGGAGCCCCCTCGTACAATGAGCAGTTCTTC. V gene TRBV5-1 combines with J gene TRBJ2-1; TRBD2 is a possible D gene (5 bases). Per the germline V gene, CDR1 is SGHRS and CDR2 is YFSETQ. Between the trimmed V and J ends, which lost 0 bases and 4 bases, there was a span of 17 bases. CDR3 length equals 17 residues.